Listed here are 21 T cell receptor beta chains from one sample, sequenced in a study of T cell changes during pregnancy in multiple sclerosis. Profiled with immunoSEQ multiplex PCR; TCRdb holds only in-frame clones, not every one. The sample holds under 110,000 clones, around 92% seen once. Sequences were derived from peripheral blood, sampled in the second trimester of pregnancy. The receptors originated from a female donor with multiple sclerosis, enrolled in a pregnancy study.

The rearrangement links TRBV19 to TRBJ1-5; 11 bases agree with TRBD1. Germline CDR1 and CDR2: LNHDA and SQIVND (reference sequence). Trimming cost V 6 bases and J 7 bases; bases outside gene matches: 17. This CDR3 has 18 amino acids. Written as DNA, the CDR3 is TGTGCCAGTAGCTTCCCTAACCTCGGGACAGGGGGAAGGCAGCCCCAGCATTTT. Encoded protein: CASSFPNLGTGGRQPQHF.

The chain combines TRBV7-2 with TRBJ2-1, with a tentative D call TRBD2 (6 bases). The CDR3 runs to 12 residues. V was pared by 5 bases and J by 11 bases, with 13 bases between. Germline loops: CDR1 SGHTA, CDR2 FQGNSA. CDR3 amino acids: CASSLAGTQQFF. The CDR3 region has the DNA TGTGCCAGCAGCCTCGCCGGGACTCAGCAGTTCTTC.

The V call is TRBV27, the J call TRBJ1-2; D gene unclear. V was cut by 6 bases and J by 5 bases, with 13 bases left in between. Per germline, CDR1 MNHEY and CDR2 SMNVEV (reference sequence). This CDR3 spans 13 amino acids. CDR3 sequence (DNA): TGTGCCAGCAGCCCCTCCGCCGGGTATGGCTACACCTTC. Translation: CASSPSAGYGYTF.

The CDR3 coding sequence is TGTGCCAGTAGTAATTCCTGGACTAGCGGTTACGAGCAGTACTTC. Encoded protein: CASSNSWTSGYEQYF. V gene TRBV19 combines with J gene TRBJ2-7; 10 nucleotides line up with TRBD2. After removal of 4 bases from V and 4 bases from J, the junction contained 7 bases not matched to a gene. This CDR3 spans 15 amino acids. Germline CDR1 is LNHDA and CDR2 is SQIVND (reference sequence).

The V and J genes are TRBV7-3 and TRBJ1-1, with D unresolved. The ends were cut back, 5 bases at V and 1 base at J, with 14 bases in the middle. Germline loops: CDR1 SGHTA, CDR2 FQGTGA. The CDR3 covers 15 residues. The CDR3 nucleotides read TGTGCCAGCAGCCTCCACAGTATCGGGAACACTGAAGCTTTCTTT. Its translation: CASSLHSIGNTEAFF.

CDR3 nucleotides: TGCAGCGTGGGACTAGCGGGAGTAGTTGGAGATACGCAGTATTTT. As protein: CSVGLAGVVGDTQYF. J is TRBJ2-3 and V is TRBV29-1; 14 positions match TRBD2. Germline CDR1 SQVTM, CDR2 ANQGSEA. Unmatched junction bases numbered 7, after V lost 6 bases and J lost 5 bases. The CDR3 runs to 15 residues.

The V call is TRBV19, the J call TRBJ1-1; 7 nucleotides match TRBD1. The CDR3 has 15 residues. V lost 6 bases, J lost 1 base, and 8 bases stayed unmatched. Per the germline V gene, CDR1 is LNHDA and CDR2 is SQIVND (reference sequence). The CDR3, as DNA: TGTGCCAGTAGAGCCTCGACAGGGACGAACACTGAAGCTTTCTTT. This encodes CASRASTGTNTEAFF.

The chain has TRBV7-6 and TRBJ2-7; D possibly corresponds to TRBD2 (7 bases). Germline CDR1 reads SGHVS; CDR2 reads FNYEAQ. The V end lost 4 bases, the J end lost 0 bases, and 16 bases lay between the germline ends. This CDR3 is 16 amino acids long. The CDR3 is CASSSLRGGPSYEQYF. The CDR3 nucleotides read TGTGCCAGCAGCTCCCTGAGGGGGGGTCCCTCCTACGAGCAGTACTTC.

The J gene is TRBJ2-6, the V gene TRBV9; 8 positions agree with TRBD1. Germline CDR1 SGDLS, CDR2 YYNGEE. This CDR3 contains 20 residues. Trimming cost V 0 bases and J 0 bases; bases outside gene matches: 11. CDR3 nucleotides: TGTGCCAGCAGCGTAGGTACAGGCGGGACAGGAACCTCTGGGGCCAACGTCCTGACTTTC. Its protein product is CASSVGTGGTGTSGANVLTF.

The CDR3 reads CASSLGSGSHEQYF. DNA of the CDR3: TGTGCCAGCAGTTTAGGTAGCGGGAGCCACGAGCAGTACTTC. The chain has TRBV27 and TRBJ2-7; TRBD2 matches 9 bases. The CDR3 length is 14 residues. Germline loops: CDR1 MNHEY, CDR2 SMNVEV (reference sequence). J was trimmed by 5 bases and V by 2 bases; bases with no gene match: 4.

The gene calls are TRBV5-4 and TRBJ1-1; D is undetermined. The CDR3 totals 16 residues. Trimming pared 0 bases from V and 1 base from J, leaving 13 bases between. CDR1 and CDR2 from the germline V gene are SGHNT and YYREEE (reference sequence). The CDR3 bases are TGTGCCAGCAGCTTGGGAGTCGACACTCCGAACACTGAAGCTTTCTTT. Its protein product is CASSLGVDTPNTEAFF.

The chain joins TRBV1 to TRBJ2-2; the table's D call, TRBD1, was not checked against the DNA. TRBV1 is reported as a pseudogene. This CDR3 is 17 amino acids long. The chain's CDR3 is CTSSPTKDRANTRELFF. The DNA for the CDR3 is TGCACCAGCAGCCCCACGAAGGACAGGGCGAACACCAGGGAGCTGTTTTTT.

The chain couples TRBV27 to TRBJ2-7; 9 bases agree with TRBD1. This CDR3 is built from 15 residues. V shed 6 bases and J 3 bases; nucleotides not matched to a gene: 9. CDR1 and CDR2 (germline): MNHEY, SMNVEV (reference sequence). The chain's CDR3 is CASRNSGTGLYEQYF. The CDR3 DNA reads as TGTGCCAGCAGGAACTCCGGGACAGGGCTCTACGAGCAGTACTTC.

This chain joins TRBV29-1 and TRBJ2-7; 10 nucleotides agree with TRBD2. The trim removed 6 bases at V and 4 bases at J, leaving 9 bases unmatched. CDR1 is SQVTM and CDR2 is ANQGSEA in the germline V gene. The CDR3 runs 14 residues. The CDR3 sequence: CSVSLAGVGYEQYF. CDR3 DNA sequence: TGCAGCGTCTCTCTAGCGGGAGTTGGGTACGAGCAGTACTTC.

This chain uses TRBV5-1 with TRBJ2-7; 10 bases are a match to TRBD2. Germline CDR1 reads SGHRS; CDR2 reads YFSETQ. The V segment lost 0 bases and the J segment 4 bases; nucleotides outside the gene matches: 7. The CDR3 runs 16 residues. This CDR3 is CASSLGAGGPRYEQYF. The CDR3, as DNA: TGCGCCAGCAGCTTGGGAGCGGGAGGGCCTAGGTACGAGCAGTACTTC. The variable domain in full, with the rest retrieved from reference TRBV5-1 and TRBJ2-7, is KAGVTQTPRYLIKTRGQQVTLSCSPISGHRSVSWYQQTPGQGLQFLFEYFSETQRNKGNFPGRFSGRQFSNSRSEMNVSTLELGDSALYLCASSLGAGGPRYEQYFGPGTRLTVT.

This CDR3 is CASSPGNTEAFF. CDR3 nucleotide sequence: TGTGCCAGCAGTCCGGGGAACACTGAAGCTTTCTTT. The V gene is TRBV25-1, the J gene TRBJ1-1; D not resolved. Germline values: CDR1 MGHDK, CDR2 SYGVNS. V dropped 5 bases and J dropped 1 base, with 5 bases sitting between them. This CDR3 contains 12 residues.

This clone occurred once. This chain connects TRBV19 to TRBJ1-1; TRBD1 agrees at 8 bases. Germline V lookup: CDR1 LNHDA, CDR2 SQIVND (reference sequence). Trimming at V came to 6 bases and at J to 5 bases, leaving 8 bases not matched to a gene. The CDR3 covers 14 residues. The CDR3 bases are TGTGCCAGTAGGAGGGACAGGTGGTATACTGAAGCTTTCTTT. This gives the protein CASRRDRWYTEAFF. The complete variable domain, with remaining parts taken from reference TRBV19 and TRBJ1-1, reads DGGITQSPKYLFRKEGQNVTLSCEQNLNHDAMYWYRQDPGQGLRLIYYSQIVNDFQKGDIAEGYSVSREKKESFPLTVTSAQKNPTAFYLCASRRDRWYTEAFFGQGTRLTVV.

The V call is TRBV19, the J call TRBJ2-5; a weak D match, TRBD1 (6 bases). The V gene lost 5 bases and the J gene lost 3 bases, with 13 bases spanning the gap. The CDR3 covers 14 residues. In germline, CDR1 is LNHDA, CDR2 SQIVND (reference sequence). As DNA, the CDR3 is TGTGCCAGTAGTCTTAACAGGGTCGAAGAGACCCAGTACTTC. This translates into CASSLNRVEETQYF.

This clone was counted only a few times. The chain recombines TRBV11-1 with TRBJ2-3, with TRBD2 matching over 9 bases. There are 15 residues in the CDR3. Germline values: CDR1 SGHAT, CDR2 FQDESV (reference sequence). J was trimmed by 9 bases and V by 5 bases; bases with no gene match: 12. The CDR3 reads CASSPQAGGIGTQYF. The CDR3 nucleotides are TGTGCCAGCAGCCCCCAGGCGGGAGGGATTGGAACGCAGTATTTT.

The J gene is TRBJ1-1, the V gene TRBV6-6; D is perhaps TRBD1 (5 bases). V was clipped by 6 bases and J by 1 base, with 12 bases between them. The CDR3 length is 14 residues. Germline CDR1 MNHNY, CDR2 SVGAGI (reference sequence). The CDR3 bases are TGTGCCAGCAGCCTCGACGGGGGGAACACTGAAGCTTTCTTT. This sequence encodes CASSLDGGNTEAFF.

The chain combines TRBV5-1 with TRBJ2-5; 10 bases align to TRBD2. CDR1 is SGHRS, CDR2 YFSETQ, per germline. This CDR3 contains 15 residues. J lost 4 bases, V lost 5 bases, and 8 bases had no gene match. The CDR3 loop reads CASRKIAGGTETQYF. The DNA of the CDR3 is TGCGCCAGCAGGAAGATAGCGGGAGGAACAGAGACCCAGTACTTC.